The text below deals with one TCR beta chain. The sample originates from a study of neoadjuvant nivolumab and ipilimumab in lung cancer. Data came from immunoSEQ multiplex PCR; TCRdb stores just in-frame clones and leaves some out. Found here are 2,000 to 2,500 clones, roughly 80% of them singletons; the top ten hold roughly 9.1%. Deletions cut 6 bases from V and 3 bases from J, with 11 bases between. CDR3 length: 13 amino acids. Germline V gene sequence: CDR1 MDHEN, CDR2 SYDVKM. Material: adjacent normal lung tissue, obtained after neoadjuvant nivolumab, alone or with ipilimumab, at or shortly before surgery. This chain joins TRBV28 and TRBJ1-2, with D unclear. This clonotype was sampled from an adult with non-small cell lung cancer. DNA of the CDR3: TGTGCCAGCAGACTGACGTCTTACTATGGCTACACCTTC. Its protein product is CASRLTSYYGYTF.